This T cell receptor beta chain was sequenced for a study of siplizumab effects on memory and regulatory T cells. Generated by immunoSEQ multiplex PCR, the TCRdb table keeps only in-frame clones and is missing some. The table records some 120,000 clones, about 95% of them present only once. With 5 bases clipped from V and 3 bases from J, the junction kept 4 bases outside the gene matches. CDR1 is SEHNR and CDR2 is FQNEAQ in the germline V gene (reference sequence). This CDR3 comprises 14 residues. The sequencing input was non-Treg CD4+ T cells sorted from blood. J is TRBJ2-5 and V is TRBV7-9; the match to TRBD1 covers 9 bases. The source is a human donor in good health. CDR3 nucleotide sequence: TGTGCCAGCAGCCGTTGGACAGGGGAAGAGACCCAGTACTTC. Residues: CASSRWTGEETQYF.